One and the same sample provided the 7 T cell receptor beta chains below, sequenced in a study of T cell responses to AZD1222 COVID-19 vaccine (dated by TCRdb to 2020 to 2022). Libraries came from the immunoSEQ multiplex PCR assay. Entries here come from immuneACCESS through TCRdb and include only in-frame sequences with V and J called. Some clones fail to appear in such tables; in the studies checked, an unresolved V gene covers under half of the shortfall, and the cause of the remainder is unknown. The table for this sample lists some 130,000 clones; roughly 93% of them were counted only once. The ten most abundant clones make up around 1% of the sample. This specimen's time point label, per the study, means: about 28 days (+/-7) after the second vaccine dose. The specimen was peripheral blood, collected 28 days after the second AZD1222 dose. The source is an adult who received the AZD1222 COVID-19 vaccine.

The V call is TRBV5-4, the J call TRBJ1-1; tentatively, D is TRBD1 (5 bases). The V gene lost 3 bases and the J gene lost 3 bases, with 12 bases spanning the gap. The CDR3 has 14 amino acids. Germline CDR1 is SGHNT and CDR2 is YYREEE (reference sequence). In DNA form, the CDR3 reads TGTGCCAGCAGCTCGTCAGGGAGGCACACTGAAGCTTTCTTT. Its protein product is CASSSSGRHTEAFF.

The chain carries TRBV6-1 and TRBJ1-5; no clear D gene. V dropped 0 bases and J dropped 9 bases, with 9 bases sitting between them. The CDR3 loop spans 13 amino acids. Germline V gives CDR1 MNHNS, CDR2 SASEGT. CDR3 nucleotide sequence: TGTGCCAGCAGTGAAGCAGGGTTGAGGCCCCAGCATTTT. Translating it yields CASSEAGLRPQHF.

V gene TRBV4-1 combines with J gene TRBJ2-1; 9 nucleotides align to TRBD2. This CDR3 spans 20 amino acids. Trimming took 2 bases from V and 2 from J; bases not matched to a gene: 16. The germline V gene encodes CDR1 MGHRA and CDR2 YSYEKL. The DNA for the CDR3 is TGCGCCAGCAGCCAACGTCGTTTGTGGGGGCGGGAGGGCGCCTACAATGAGCAGTTCTTC. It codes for CASSQRRLWGREGAYNEQFF.

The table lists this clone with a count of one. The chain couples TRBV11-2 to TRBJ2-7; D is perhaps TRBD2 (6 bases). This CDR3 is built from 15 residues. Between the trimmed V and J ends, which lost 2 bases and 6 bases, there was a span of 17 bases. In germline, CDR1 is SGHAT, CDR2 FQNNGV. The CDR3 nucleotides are TGTGCCAGCAGCTTAAGGGGACTCGCCACTCCCGAGCAGTACTTC. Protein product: CASSLRGLATPEQYF. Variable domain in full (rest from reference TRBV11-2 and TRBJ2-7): EAGVAQSPRYKIIEKRQSVAFWCNPISGHATLYWYQQILGQGPKLLIQFQNNGVVDDSQLPKDRFSAERLKGVDSTLKIQPAKLEDSAVYLCASSLRGLATPEQYFGPGTRLTVT.

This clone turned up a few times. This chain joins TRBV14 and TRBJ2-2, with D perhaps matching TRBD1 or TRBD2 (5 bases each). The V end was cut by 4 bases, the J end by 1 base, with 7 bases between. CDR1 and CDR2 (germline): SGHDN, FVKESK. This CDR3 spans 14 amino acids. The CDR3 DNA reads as TGTGCCAGCAGCCGGGACGGGAACACCGGGGAGCTGTTTTTT. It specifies CASSRDGNTGELFF.

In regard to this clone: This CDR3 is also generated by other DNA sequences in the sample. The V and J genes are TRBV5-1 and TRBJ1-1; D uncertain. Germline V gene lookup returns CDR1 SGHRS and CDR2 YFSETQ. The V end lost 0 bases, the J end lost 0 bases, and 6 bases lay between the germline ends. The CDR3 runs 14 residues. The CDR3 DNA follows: TGCGCCAGCAGCTTGGACGGGATGAACACTGAAGCTTTCTTT. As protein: CASSLDGMNTEAFF.

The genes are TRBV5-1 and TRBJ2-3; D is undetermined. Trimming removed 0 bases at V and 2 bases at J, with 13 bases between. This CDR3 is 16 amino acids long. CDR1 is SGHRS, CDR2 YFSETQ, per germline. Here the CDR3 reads CASSLGYLGITDTQYF. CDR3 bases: TGCGCCAGCAGCTTGGGGTACTTAGGAATCACAGATACGCAGTATTTT. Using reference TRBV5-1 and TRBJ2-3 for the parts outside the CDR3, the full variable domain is KAGVTQTPRYLIKTRGQQVTLSCSPISGHRSVSWYQQTPGQGLQFLFEYFSETQRNKGNFPGRFSGRQFSNSRSEMNVSTLELGDSALYLCASSLGYLGITDTQYFGPGTRLTVL.